The rows below give T cell receptor beta chains drawn from one sample of a study of blood T cell repertoires in COVID-19. Sequencing was performed with immunoSEQ multiplex PCR; in TCRdb, only in-frame clones are kept and a portion is missing. This sample yields roughly 290,000 clones, of which roughly 90% are seen a single time; 12% belongs to the top ten. The sample comprised peripheral blood. Receptors were obtained from a woman aged 55-69 years with acute or convalescent COVID-19. The CDR3 runs from the conserved cysteine through the conserved F or W. A clone size is listed for some rows: how often the clone was seen (once, few, many), or a class if it is expanded.

V gene	clone size	J gene	CDR3 protein
TRBV18	-	TRBJ2-5	CATGIGQQETQYF
TRBV7-6	once	TRBJ1-1	CASSLAGGRPREAFF
TRBV6-5	-	TRBJ1-2	CASKEVRYGYTF
TRBV6-6	-	TRBJ1-1	CARSGAGTEAFF
TRBV3-1/TRBV3-2	-	TRBJ1-6	CASSQGAGTGGSPLHF
TRBV19	-	TRBJ1-5	CASSWGQGNQPQHF
TRBV9	few	TRBJ1-2	CASSVGTGIYGYTF
TRBV5-4	-	TRBJ1-6	CASSLEAGDVAALHF
TRBV2	-	TRBJ1-5	CASSLTGGNQPQHF
TRBV7-2	few	TRBJ2-7	CASSFSRQWLAEQYF
TRBV5-1	many	TRBJ1-1	CASSTPGETTEAFF
TRBV24-1	-	TRBJ1-2	CATSDLQGTDYGYTF
TRBV12-3/TRBV12-4	-	TRBJ2-1	CASSPDFLNEQFF
TRBV13	-	TRBJ2-7	CASSSSSYEQYF
TRBV4-1	-	TRBJ2-7	CASSQDGTGWLSYEQYF
TRBV15	-	TRBJ2-1	CATSRGTYSEQFF
TRBV11-1	-	TRBJ1-6	CASSLGGGGRHSPLHF
TRBV5-1	-	TRBJ1-6	CASSSTGPSSYNSPLHF
TRBV29-1	-	TRBJ2-1	CSVESPRYNEQFF
TRBV2	once	TRBJ2-3	CASSPAGRGADTQYF
TRBV5-4	once	TRBJ2-5	CASSLTGGRETQYF
TRBV2	-	TRBJ1-6	CASRGEYNSPLHF
TRBV7-2	-	TRBJ2-1	CASSLRRGNNEQFF
TRBV28	-	TRBJ2-7	CASSSPGPTNEQYF
TRBV28	-	TRBJ2-1	CASRSNGGNEQFF
TRBV2	-	TRBJ1-6	CASSEALRGSNSPLHF
TRBV4-1	-	TRBJ2-5	CASSQVWERGLETQYF
TRBV5-1	-	TRBJ1-4	CASSLETGAGEKLFF
TRBV14	-	TRBJ1-5	CASSRAGPNQPQHF
TRBV7-2	once	TRBJ1-5	CASSLAVRGQQPQHF
TRBV6-2/TRBV6-3	-	TRBJ1-5	CASSLSDSRIGQPQHF
TRBV29-1	once	TRBJ2-5	CSVEGFGETQYF
TRBV19	-	TRBJ1-4	CASSMGQAREKLFF
TRBV6-5	-	TRBJ1-1	CASSGGSPTEAFF
TRBV4-1	once	TRBJ1-3	CASSQPDSVGNTIYF
TRBV4-3	few	TRBJ1-1	CASSQGKEKLRGYNTEAFF
TRBV2	-	TRBJ1-1	CASSRQGFRTEAFF
TRBV14	-	TRBJ1-3	CASSQGGITIYF
TRBV9	-	TRBJ2-7	CASSLRPAGSRGEQYF
TRBV28	-	TRBJ2-3	CASSYGGQLGSTDTQYF
TRBV27	-	TRBJ2-2	CASSRRRVNTGELFF
TRBV5-1	-	TRBJ1-6	CASSLAGTGMGSPLHF
TRBV10-3	once	TRBJ2-1	CAISELAGGNEQFF
TRBV3-1/TRBV3-2	-	TRBJ2-5	CASSQDNRLAGGHETQYF
TRBV7-9	-	TRBJ2-7	CASSTREGIHEQYF
TRBV7-9	-	TRBJ1-1	CASSAGTVVGVNTEAFF
TRBV19	-	TRBJ1-5	CASSIGERQGALGSNQPQHF